A selection of T cell receptor beta chains follows, all from one sample in a study of T-cell reconstitution after alpha-beta-depleted transplantation in children. MiXCR, applied by TCRdb to the PCR reads, yields one record per CDR3 protein. The sample comprises about 500,000 distinct CDR3 sequences, around a third of which are singletons, and 2.4% rests with the top ten. The sequences come from PBMCs from the stem cell graft donor, collected from the stem cell graft. The receptor set was obtained from a human donor who donated a stem cell graft to a child with aplastic anemia. Both conserved end residues are trimmed from each CDR3.

v_call: TRBV12-3/TRBV12-4; j_call: TRBJ1-2; cdr3_aa: ASTLGGGYT
v_call: TRBV13; j_call: TRBJ2-1; cdr3_aa: ASSFGQEQF
v_call: TRBV4-2; j_call: TRBJ2-7; cdr3_aa: ASSQAGYDSAYEQY
v_call: TRBV29-1; j_call: TRBJ2-3; cdr3_aa: SVGASGQSSTDTQY
v_call: TRBV5-1; j_call: TRBJ1-6; cdr3_aa: ARGQGNDSPLH
v_call: TRBV12-3/TRBV12-4; j_call: TRBJ2-3; cdr3_aa: ASSFGLAGGGDTQY
v_call: TRBV5-1; j_call: TRBJ2-3; cdr3_aa: ASSSGLAGLTSTDTQY
v_call: TRBV20-1; j_call: TRBJ2-1; cdr3_aa: SARGTGNEQF
v_call: TRBV20-1; j_call: TRBJ2-7; cdr3_aa: SAEGLAGAYEQY
v_call: TRBV25-1; j_call: TRBJ1-3; cdr3_aa: ASSVGIGNTIY
v_call: TRBV29-1; j_call: TRBJ2-1; cdr3_aa: SVRQHYNEQF
v_call: TRBV7-9; j_call: TRBJ2-7; cdr3_aa: ASSSRGTGSYEQY
v_call: TRBV27; j_call: TRBJ2-1; cdr3_aa: ASSLWAGGPVVEQF
v_call: TRBV12-3/TRBV12-4; j_call: TRBJ2-5; cdr3_aa: ASSDGLANQETQY
v_call: TRBV5-4; j_call: TRBJ2-7; cdr3_aa: ATQSGGNSYEQY
v_call: TRBV20-1; j_call: TRBJ1-5; cdr3_aa: SASRTGESNQPQH
v_call: TRBV10-1; j_call: TRBJ1-6; cdr3_aa: ASSESTGGSSPLH
v_call: TRBV12-3/TRBV12-4; j_call: TRBJ1-1; cdr3_aa: ASSFQWGTEAF
v_call: TRBV6-1; j_call: TRBJ1-6; cdr3_aa: ASSPGQGGFSPLH
v_call: TRBV12-3/TRBV12-4; j_call: TRBJ2-4; cdr3_aa: ASSLGSAGGSGKNIQY
v_call: TRBV19; j_call: TRBJ1-2; cdr3_aa: ASSIGRTGTYGYT
v_call: TRBV20-1; j_call: TRBJ1-5; cdr3_aa: SARESGSGQPQH
v_call: TRBV29-1; j_call: TRBJ2-7; cdr3_aa: SVVLSDGDSSYEQY
v_call: TRBV18; j_call: TRBJ1-1; cdr3_aa: ASSPTAVNTEAF
v_call: TRBV29-1; j_call: TRBJ2-2; cdr3_aa: SVVGDRNSNTGELF
v_call: TRBV6-2/TRBV6-3; j_call: TRBJ1-2; cdr3_aa: ASSLFLYGYT
v_call: TRBV5-1; j_call: TRBJ2-1; cdr3_aa: ASSSGTDEVEQF
v_call: TRBV5-1; j_call: TRBJ1-4; cdr3_aa: ASSPTELNEKLF
v_call: TRBV7-3; j_call: TRBJ1-2; cdr3_aa: ASLNVGTSNYGYT
v_call: TRBV5-1; j_call: TRBJ1-1; cdr3_aa: ASSVKDRGDTEAF
v_call: TRBV7-9; j_call: TRBJ2-1; cdr3_aa: ASTTGYNEQF
v_call: TRBV29-1; j_call: TRBJ2-5; cdr3_aa: SVKGEQETQY
v_call: TRBV7-6; j_call: TRBJ1-1; cdr3_aa: ASSLGGQGRAEAF
v_call: TRBV6-2/TRBV6-3; j_call: TRBJ2-2; cdr3_aa: ASTELLNTGELF
v_call: TRBV3-1; j_call: TRBJ2-3; cdr3_aa: ASSQDLAGYRGTDTQY
v_call: TRBV20-1; j_call: TRBJ2-5; cdr3_aa: SASRTSRETQY
v_call: TRBV12-3/TRBV12-4; j_call: TRBJ1-5; cdr3_aa: ASSQAGGRQPQH